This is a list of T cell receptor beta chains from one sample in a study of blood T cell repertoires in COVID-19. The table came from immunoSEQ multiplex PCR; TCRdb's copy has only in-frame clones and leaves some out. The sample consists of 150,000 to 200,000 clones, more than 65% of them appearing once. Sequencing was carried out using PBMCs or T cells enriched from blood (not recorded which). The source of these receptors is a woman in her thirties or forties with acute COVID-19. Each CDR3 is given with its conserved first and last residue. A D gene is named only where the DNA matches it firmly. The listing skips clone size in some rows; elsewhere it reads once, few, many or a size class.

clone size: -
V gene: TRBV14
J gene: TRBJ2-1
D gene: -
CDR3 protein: CASSRVGSWSYNEQFF
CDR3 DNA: TGTGCCAGCAGCCGGGTAGGTAGCTGGTCCTACAATGAGCAGTTCTTC

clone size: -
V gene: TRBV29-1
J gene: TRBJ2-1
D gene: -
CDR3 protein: CSVEGGTGGEQFF
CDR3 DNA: TGCAGCGTTGAAGGCGGGACCGGCGGTGAGCAGTTCTTC

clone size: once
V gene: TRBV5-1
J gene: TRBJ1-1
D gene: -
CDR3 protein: CASSQSGGNTEAFF
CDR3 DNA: TGCGCCAGCAGCCAATCGGGGGGGAACACTGAAGCTTTCTTT

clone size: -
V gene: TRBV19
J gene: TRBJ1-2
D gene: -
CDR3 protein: CASSIGQAVNYGYTF
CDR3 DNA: TGTGCCAGTAGTATAGGCCAGGCCGTTAACTATGGCTACACCTTC

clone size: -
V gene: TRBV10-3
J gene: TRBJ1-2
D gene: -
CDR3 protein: CAILSGGNYGYTF
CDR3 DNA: TGTGCCATTCTGAGCGGGGGTAACTATGGCTACACCTTC

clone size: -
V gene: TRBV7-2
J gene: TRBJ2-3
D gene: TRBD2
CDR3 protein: CASSSRTSGSLDTQYF
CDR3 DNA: TGTGCCAGCAGCTCCAGGACTAGCGGGAGTCTTGATACGCAGTATTTT

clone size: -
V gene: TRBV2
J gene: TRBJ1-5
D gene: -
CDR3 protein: CASMKGQGQPQHF
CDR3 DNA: TGTGCCAGCATGAAGGGGCAAGGGCAGCCCCAGCATTTT

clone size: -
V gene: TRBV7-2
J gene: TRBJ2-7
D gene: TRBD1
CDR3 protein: CASTLGQGAYEQYF
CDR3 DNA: TGTGCCAGCACCCTGGGACAGGGGGCCTACGAGCAGTACTTC

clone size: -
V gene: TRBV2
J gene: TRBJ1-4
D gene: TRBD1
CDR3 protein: CASMPDGQGASREKLFF
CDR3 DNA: TGTGCCAGCATGCCTGATGGGCAGGGGGCCAGTCGGGAAAAACTGTTTTTT

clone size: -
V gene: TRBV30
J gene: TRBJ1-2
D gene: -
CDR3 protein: CAWIVGRGRGYTF
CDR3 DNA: TGTGCCTGGATTGTCGGCAGGGGACGCGGCTACACCTTC

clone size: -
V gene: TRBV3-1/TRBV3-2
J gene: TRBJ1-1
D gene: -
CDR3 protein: CASSQTWNTEAFF
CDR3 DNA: TGTGCCAGCAGCCAAACATGGAACACTGAAGCTTTCTTT

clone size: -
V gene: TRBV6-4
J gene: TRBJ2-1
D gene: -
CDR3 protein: CASSTGNPSGEQFF
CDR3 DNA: TGTGCCAGCAGTACAGGGAACCCGTCGGGTGAGCAGTTCTTC

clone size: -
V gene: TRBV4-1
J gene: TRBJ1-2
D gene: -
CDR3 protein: CASSPQGRDGYTF
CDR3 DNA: TGCGCCAGCAGCCCCCAGGGCAGGGATGGCTACACCTTC

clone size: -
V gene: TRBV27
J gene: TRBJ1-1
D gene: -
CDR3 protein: CASRLDRKVNTEAFF
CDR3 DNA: TGTGCCAGCAGACTCGACAGGAAAGTGAACACTGAAGCTTTCTTT

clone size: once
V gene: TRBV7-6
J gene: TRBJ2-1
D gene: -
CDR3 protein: CASSLAYGIPNEQFF
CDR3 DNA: TGTGCCAGCAGCTTAGCGTACGGGATCCCAAATGAGCAGTTCTTC

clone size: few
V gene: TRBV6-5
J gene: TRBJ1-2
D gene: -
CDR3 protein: CASTDGGVYGYTF
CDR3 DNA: TGTGCCAGCACCGACGGGGGGGTCTATGGCTACACCTTC

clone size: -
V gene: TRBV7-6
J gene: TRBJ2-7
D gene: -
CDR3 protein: CASSSEGGDEQYF
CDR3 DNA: TGTGCCAGCAGCTCGGAGGGGGGGGACGAGCAGTACTTC

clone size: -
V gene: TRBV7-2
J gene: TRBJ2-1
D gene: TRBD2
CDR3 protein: CASSPPGLAGGSLNNEQFF
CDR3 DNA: TGTGCCAGCAGCCCCCCTGGGCTAGCGGGAGGATCCTTAAACAATGAGCAGTTCTTC

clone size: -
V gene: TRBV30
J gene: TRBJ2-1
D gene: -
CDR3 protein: CAWKTAYNEQFF
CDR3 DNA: TGTGCCTGGAAGACTGCTTACAATGAGCAGTTCTTC

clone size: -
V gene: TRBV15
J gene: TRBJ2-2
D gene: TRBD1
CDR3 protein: CATSGGQAYGELFF
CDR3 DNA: TGTGCCACCAGCGGGGGACAGGCTTACGGGGAGCTGTTTTTT

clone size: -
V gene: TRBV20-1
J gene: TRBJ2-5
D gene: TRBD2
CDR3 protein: CSASRSGVFQETQYF
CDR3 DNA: TGCAGTGCTAGTAGGAGCGGGGTCTTCCAAGAGACCCAGTACTTC

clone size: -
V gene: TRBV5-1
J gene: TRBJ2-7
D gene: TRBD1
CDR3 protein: CASSDTGTGGYEQYF
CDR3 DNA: TGCGCCAGCAGCGATACCGGGACAGGGGGCTACGAGCAGTACTTC

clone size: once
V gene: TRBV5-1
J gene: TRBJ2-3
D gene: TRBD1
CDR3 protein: CASSSQGQGRGDTQYF
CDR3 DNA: TGCGCCAGCAGCTCACAAGGACAGGGGCGGGGAGATACGCAGTATTTT

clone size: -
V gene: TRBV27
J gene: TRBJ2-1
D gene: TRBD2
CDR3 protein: CASSLSGRTSARSSYNEQFF
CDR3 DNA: TGTGCCAGCAGTTTATCAGGGCGGACTAGTGCCAGGAGCTCCTACAATGAGCAGTTCTTC

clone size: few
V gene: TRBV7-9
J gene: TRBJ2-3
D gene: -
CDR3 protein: CASSSTEGDTQYF
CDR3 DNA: TGTGCCAGCAGCTCCACGGAGGGAGATACGCAGTATTTT

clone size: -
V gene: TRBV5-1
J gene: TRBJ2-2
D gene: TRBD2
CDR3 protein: CASSLVASGTGELFF
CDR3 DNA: TGCGCCAGCAGCTTGGTGGCTAGCGGAACCGGGGAGCTGTTTTTT

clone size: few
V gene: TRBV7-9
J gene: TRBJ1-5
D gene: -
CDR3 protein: CASSLGRGQPQHF
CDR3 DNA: TGTGCCAGCAGCTTAGGGAGGGGACAGCCCCAGCATTTT

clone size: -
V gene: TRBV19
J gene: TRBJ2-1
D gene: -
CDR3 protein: CASSPDTVGEQFF
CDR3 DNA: TGTGCCAGTAGTCCCGATACAGTCGGTGAGCAGTTCTTC

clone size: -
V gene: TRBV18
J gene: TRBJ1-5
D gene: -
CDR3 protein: CASSPTPRQNNQPQHF
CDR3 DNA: TGTGCCAGCTCACCTACTCCCCGACAGAACAATCAGCCCCAGCATTTT

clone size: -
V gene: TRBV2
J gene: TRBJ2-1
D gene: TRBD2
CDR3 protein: CASSILAGGPNEQFF
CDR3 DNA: TGTGCCAGCAGTATCCTAGCGGGAGGGCCAAATGAGCAGTTCTTC

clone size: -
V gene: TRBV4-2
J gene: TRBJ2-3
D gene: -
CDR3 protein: CASSQIPRTDTQYF
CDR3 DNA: TGTGCCAGCAGCCAAATCCCCAGGACAGATACGCAGTATTTT

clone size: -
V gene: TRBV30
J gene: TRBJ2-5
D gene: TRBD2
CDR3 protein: CAWSLGSSGREETQYF
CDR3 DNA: TGTGCCTGGAGTTTAGGGTCTAGCGGGCGGGAAGAGACCCAGTACTTC

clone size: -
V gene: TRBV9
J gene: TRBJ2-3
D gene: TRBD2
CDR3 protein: CASSVGPPGAGGTDTQYF
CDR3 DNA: TGTGCCAGCAGCGTAGGCCCCCCGGGGGCGGGAGGAACAGATACGCAGTATTTT

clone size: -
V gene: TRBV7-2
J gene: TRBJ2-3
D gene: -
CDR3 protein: CASSLDRASSTDTQYF
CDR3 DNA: TGTGCCAGCAGCTTAGACAGGGCTTCTAGCACAGATACGCAGTATTTT

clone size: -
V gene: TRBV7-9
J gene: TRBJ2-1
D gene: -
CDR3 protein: CASSLASEGEQFF
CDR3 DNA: TGTGCCAGCAGCTTAGCGAGTGAGGGAGAGCAGTTCTTC

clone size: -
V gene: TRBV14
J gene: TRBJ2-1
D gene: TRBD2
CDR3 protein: CASSQRGSGSNEQFF
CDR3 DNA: TGTGCCAGCAGCCAACGAGGTAGCGGGAGTAATGAGCAGTTCTTC

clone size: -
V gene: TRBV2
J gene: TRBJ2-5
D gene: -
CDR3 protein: CASSESSAREKETQYF
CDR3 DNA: TGTGCCAGCAGTGAAAGTTCCGCTCGAGAAAAAGAGACCCAGTACTTC

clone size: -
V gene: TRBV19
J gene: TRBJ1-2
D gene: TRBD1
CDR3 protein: CASSIGQGSRYGYTF
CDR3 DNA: TGTGCCAGTAGTATCGGACAGGGGTCTCGGTATGGCTACACCTTC

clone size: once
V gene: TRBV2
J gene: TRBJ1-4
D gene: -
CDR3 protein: CASSLDSALNNEKLFF
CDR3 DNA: TGTGCCAGCAGTCTAGACAGCGCGCTTAATAATGAAAAACTGTTTTTT

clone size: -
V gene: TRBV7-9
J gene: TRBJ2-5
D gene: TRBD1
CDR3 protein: CASSKGGTGIQETQYF
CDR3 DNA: TGTGCCAGCAGCAAAGGGGGGACAGGGATCCAAGAGACCCAGTACTTC

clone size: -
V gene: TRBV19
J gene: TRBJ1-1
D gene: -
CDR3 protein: CASSLLENTEAFF
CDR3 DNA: TGTGCCAGTAGTTTGTTAGAGAACACTGAAGCTTTCTTT

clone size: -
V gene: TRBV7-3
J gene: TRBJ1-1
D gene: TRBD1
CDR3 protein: CASSLDRQGWTEAFF
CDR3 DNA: TGTGCCAGCAGCTTAGATAGACAGGGCTGGACTGAAGCTTTCTTT

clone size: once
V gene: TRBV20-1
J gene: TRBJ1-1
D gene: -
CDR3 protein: CSALKGTEAFF
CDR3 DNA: TGCAGTGCTCTGAAGGGGACAGAAGCTTTCTTT

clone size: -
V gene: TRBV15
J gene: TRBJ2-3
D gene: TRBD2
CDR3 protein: CATSRGIGASGEDTQYF
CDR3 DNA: TGTGCCACCAGCAGAGGAATCGGTGCTAGCGGGGAAGATACGCAGTATTTT